Below are 20 T cell receptor beta chains sequenced from a single sample in a study of beta chain features in type 1 diabetes. Notes on the study in general: Moderately but significantly shorter TCRB CDR3s were found in Type 1 diabetes patients in all four CD4+ subsets.

No cognate antigen is known for these TCRs. Since all of the isolated RNA was reverse transcribed, expressed TCRB transcripts were what got sequenced. Profiling relied on immunoSEQ multiplex PCR, and the TCRdb table lists in-frame clones only, not all of them. This table holds almost 350,000 clones, approximately 9.9% found once. Sequenced input: central memory CD4+ T cells from blood. Source of these receptors: a man between 25 and 39 years old with type 1 diabetes.

This clone was seen more than once but under ten times. The genes are TRBV27 and TRBJ1-6; D gene unclear. V was trimmed by 2 bases and J by 14 bases, leaving 16 bases between them. The CDR3 consists of 14 residues. From germline, CDR1 is MNHEY and CDR2 SMNVEV (reference sequence). For the CDR3, the DNA is TGTGCCAGCAGTTTACGGCCGAGGGATTCGGCCCTCCACTTT. Its protein product is CASSLRPRDSALHF.

This clone was counted only a few times. The CDR3: CASSPGGTDTQYF. CDR3 nucleotide sequence: TGTGCCAGTAGTCCTGGGGGGACTGATACGCAGTATTTT. This chain connects TRBV19 to TRBJ2-3, with D possibly being TRBD2 (6 bases). V lost 5 bases to trimming and J lost 6 bases, with 12 bases between them. This CDR3 is 13 amino acids long. Germline CDR1 LNHDA, CDR2 SQIVND (reference sequence). Supplemented by reference TRBV19 and TRBJ2-3, the full variable domain reads DGGITQSPKYLFRKEGQNVTLSCEQNLNHDAMYWYRQDPGQGLRLIYYSQIVNDFQKGDIAEGYSVSREKKESFPLTVTSAQKNPTAFYLCASSPGGTDTQYFGPGTRLTVL.

V and J are TRBV18 and TRBJ2-7; D unresolved. The CDR3 is 14 residues long. CDR1 and CDR2 (germline): KGHSH, LQKENI. The ends were cut back, 0 bases at V and 6 bases at J, with 12 bases in the middle. The CDR3 is CASSPPVGSPEQYF. The CDR3 nucleotides read TGTGCCAGCTCACCACCGGTTGGGTCCCCCGAGCAGTACTTC.

The CDR3 loop reads CAWELTGNPTRFF. The CDR3 nucleotides are TGTGCCTGGGAGCTGACAGGGAATCCTACAAGGTTCTTC. The V call is TRBV30, the J call TRBJ2-1; 7 bases agree with TRBD1. Trimming at V came to 5 bases and at J to 15 bases, leaving 16 bases not matched to a gene. The CDR3 has 13 amino acids. The germline CDR1 and CDR2 sequences are GTSNPN and SVGIG (reference sequence).

This clone was seen a few times. This chain joins TRBV5-4 and TRBJ2-6, with D perhaps given as TRBD1 or TRBD2 (6 bases each). The CDR3 extends over 16 amino acids. Trimming took off 5 bases at V and 0 bases at J, with 12 bases between the two ends. CDR1 and CDR2 (germline): SGHNT, YYREEE (reference sequence). The CDR3 sequence is CASRSGGPSGANVLTF. For the CDR3, the DNA is TGTGCCAGCAGGTCCGGGGGCCCCTCTGGGGCCAACGTCCTGACTTTC.

The chain is built from TRBV7-6 and TRBJ1-1; D gene uncertain. Trimming pared 5 bases from V and 1 base from J, leaving 8 bases between. CDR3 size: 13 residues. CDR1 and CDR2 (germline): SGHVS, FNYEAQ. The chain's CDR3 is CASSLNSNTEAFF. For the CDR3, the DNA is TGTGCCAGCAGCCTAAATTCGAACACTGAAGCTTTCTTT.

The gene calls are TRBV7-8 and TRBJ2-2; 7 bases align to TRBD2. CDR1 is SGHVS, CDR2 FQNEAQ, per germline. This CDR3 has 16 amino acids. J was trimmed by 1 base and V by 1 base; bases with no gene match: 3. CDR3 coding DNA: TGTGCCAGCAGCTTAGGGGCTAGCGGGAACACCGGGGAGCTGTTTTTT. Protein: CASSLGASGNTGELFF.

The chain links TRBV5-1 to TRBJ2-5; 8 nucleotides match TRBD1. Per germline, CDR1 SGHRS and CDR2 YFSETQ. Germline trimming cut 2 bases from V and 4 bases from J; bases unmatched to any gene: 4. The CDR3 sequence is 14 residues long. CDR3 region: CASSLPGGPETQYF. The CDR3 coding sequence is TGCGCCAGCAGCTTACCAGGGGGCCCAGAGACCCAGTACTTC.

This clone has a handful of counts. This chain joins TRBV11-2 and TRBJ2-7, with 11 bases identical to TRBD2. The CDR3 has 15 residues. Germline CDR1 reads SGHAT; CDR2 reads FQNNGV. Trimming removed 0 bases from V and 4 bases from J; junction bases left unmatched: 2. In nucleotides, the CDR3 is TGTGCCAGCAGCTTAGATGGGACTAGCGGATACGAGCAGTACTTC. It encodes CASSLDGTSGYEQYF.

This clone was detected only a few times. This chain links TRBV6-5 with TRBJ1-2, with D possibly matching TRBD1 (5 bases). The ends were cut back, 6 bases at V and 4 bases at J, with 12 bases in the middle. The CDR3 is 13 amino acids. Germline V gives CDR1 MNHEY, CDR2 SVGAGI. The CDR3 region has the DNA TGTGCCAGCAGCCCCCAGGGATTCTATGGCTACACCTTC. Translation: CASSPQGFYGYTF.

The chain employs TRBV28 and TRBJ2-6; 12 bases map to TRBD1. The germline V gene encodes CDR1 MDHEN and CDR2 SYDVKM. The CDR3 totals 18 residues. V lost 6 bases, J lost 4 bases, and 10 bases stayed unmatched. Here the CDR3 DNA reads TGTGCCAGCAGGGGGACAGGGGGCGCGGGTTCAGGGGCCAACGTCCTGACTTTC. Translating gives CASRGTGGAGSGANVLTF.

Note on this clone: Germline and junction disagree at one end, which may indicate a read error. This rearrangement joins TRBV14 to TRBJ1-1; D is unclear. From germline, CDR1 is SGHDN and CDR2 FVKESK. The CDR3 length is 13 residues. The CDR3 loop reads CASSQGESHRRVF. In DNA, the CDR3 is TGTGCCAGCAGCCAAGGGGAGTCCCACCGACGGGTCTTT.

The chain joins TRBV7-2 to TRBJ2-5; D may be TRBD1 or TRBD2 (5 bases each). Trimming removed 3 bases at V and 4 bases at J, with 9 bases between. CDR3 length: 13 amino acids. Germline V gene data show CDR1 as SGHTA and CDR2 as FQGNSA. DNA for the CDR3: TGTGCCAGCAGCTTTAGGGACCCAGAGACCCAGTACTTC. It yields the protein CASSFRDPETQYF.

The chain carries TRBV29-1 and TRBJ1-4; 9 bases line up with TRBD1. Losses at the gene ends were 7 bases for V and 0 bases for J; bases not matched to a gene: 9. The CDR3 has 16 amino acids. Per the germline V gene, CDR1 is SQVTM and CDR2 is ANQGSEA. CDR3 loop: CSARDRASATNEKLFF. CDR3 bases: TGCAGCGCCCGGGACAGGGCGTCGGCAACTAATGAAAAACTGTTTTTT.

This clone has more than one count but fewer than ten. The V call is TRBV19, the J call TRBJ2-1; 11 nucleotides agree with TRBD2. V dropped 6 bases and J dropped 6; count of bases not matched to a gene: 10. The CDR3 is made up of 16 amino acids. CDR1 and CDR2 (germline): LNHDA, SQIVND (reference sequence). CDR3 bases: TGTGCCAGTAGCTGGCTAGCGGGGGGAGTTGGCAATGAGCAGTTCTTC. It specifies CASSWLAGGVGNEQFF.

The CDR3 DNA follows: TGCGCCAGCAGCCTGCGGACTAGCGGGGGTGGAGAGACCCAGTACTTC. Translating it yields CASSLRTSGGGETQYF. The J gene is TRBJ2-5, the V gene TRBV5-1; TRBD2 aligns across 13 bases. The germline V gene has CDR1 SGHRS and CDR2 YFSETQ. Unmatched junction bases numbered 7, after V lost 4 bases and J lost 4 bases. The CDR3 length is 16 residues. Using reference TRBV5-1 and TRBJ2-5 for the parts outside the CDR3, the full variable domain is KAGVTQTPRYLIKTRGQQVTLSCSPISGHRSVSWYQQTPGQGLQFLFEYFSETQRNKGNFPGRFSGRQFSNSRSEMNVSTLELGDSALYLCASSLRTSGGGETQYFGPGTRLLVL.

V is TRBV6-6 and J is TRBJ1-5; D is possibly TRBD1 (6 bases). CDR1 and CDR2 (germline): MNHNY, SVGAGI (reference sequence). The ends were cut back, 4 bases at V and 7 bases at J, with 14 bases in the middle. This CDR3 is built from 14 residues. The chain's CDR3 is CASSWGASEQPQHF. DNA of the CDR3: TGTGCCAGCAGTTGGGGGGCGTCGGAGCAGCCCCAGCATTTT.

The chain uses TRBV7-9 and TRBJ2-7; D gene unclear. CDR1 SEHNR and CDR2 FQNEAQ come from the germline V gene (reference sequence). Trimming stripped 4 bases from V and 5 bases from J, with 12 bases between. The CDR3 covers 13 residues. The CDR3 coding sequence is TGTGCCAGCAGCTCCGGATTGGGTGACGAGCAGTACTTC. It translates to CASSSGLGDEQYF.

The J gene is TRBJ1-1, the V gene TRBV21-1. TRBV21-1 is shown as a pseudogene. This CDR3 has 14 residues. The CDR3 DNA is TGTGCCAGCAGCAAAATCCGGGGATGCGCTGAAGCTTTCTTT. Amino acid sequence: CASSKIRGCAEAFF.

This chain joins TRBV5-1 and TRBJ1-2; D uncertain. Germline V gene lookup returns CDR1 SGHRS and CDR2 YFSETQ. CDR3 length: 13 residues. Trimming left V 3 bases short and J 10 bases short, with 16 bases between. In nucleotides, the CDR3 is TGCGCCAGCAGCTCGCTGACACTAAGAGCCTACACCTTC. It is translated as CASSSLTLRAYTF.